This paragraph covers one TCR beta chain sequence. Produced via immunoSEQ multiplex PCR; TCRdb's table is partial and in-frame only. This table holds about 300,000 clones, under 90% found once. These data belong to a study of blood T cell repertoires in COVID-19. Background on the study: Sites across the United States, Italy and Spain contributed samples from acute and convalescent COVID-19. Nucleic acid was either cDNA or gDNA, and it came from T cells, B-cell-depleted T cells, or PBMCs.

Membership in each cohort depended on participant-reported clinical history. Recovery meant two consecutive negative NP/OP PCR tests, professional clearance, or resolved symptoms. The CDR3 extends over 12 amino acids. V dropped 10 bases and J dropped 6; count of bases not matched to a gene: 8. Looked up from germline, CDR1 is SNHLY and CDR2 is FYNNEI. J is TRBJ2-7 and V is TRBV2; 8 positions agree with TRBD2. The sequenced sample consisted of PBMCs or T cells enriched from blood (not recorded which). The source is a man younger than 40 who had recovered from COVID-19. CDR3 loop: CATGGGRGEQYF. DNA for the CDR3: TGTGCCACGGGCGGGGGGCGAGGCGAGCAGTACTTC.